The clone carrying this TCR beta chain was counted at least ten times. No antigen is known for it. Read coverage stops 3 residues before the CDR3 terminus; the germline J gene supplies the remainder. These data belong to a study of T cell clonality in common variable immunodeficiency. Study-level results: TCRbeta clonality was increased in CVID versus healthy controls. T cell subpopulation sequencing would be needed to explain CVID clonality. In common variable immunodeficiency, TCR beta chains reportedly carried fewer deletions and N-nucleotide insertions.

Clones were read by immunoSEQ multiplex PCR, and TCRdb kept only the in-frame ones, dropping some. The sample yields about 60,000 clones, without any singletons. V dropped 3 bases and J dropped 4; count of bases not matched to a gene: 5. Germline V gene lookup returns CDR1 SGHTA and CDR2 FQGNSA. This CDR3 region has 15 residues. Caucasian heritage predominated among both patients and controls. The sequence derives from a person aged 18 to 75 in good health. The chain carries TRBV7-2 and TRBJ2-7; 11 nucleotides match TRBD2. What was sequenced was peripheral blood mononuclear cells. This chain's CDR3 is CASSFWTSGWYEQYF. CDR3 DNA, as far as it was read: TGTGCCAGCAGCTTTTGGACTAGCGGGTGGTACGAG.